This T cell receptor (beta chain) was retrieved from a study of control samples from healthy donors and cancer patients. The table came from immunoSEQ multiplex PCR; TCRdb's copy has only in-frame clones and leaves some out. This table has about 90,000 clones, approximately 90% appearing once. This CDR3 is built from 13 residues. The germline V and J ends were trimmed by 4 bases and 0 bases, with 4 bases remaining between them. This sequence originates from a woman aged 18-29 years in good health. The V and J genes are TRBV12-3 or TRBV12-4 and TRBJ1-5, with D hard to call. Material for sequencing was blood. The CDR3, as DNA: TGTGCCAGCAGTTCCGGTAGCAATCAGCCCCAGCATTTT. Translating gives CASSSGSNQPQHF.